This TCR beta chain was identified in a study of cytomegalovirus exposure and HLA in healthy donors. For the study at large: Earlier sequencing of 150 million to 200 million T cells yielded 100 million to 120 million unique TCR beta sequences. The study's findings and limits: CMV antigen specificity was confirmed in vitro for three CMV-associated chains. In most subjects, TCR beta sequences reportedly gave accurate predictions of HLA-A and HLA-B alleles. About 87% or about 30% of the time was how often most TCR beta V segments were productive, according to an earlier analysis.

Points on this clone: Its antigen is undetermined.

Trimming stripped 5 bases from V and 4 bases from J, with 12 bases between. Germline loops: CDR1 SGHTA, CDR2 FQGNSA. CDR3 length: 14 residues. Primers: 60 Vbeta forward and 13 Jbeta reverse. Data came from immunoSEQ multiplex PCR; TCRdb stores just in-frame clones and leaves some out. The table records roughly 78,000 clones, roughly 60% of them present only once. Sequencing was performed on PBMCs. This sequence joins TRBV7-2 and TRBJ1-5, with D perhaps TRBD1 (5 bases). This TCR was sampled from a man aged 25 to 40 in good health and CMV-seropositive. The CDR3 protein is CASSLQGLNQPQHF. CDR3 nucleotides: TGTGCCAGCAGCCTTCAGGGCTTAAATCAGCCCCAGCATTTT.